This T cell receptor (beta chain) was sequenced during a study of T cell responses to AZD1222 COVID-19 vaccine. Turning to this clone: Its antigen remains unknown.

The table came from immunoSEQ multiplex PCR; TCRdb's copy has only in-frame clones and leaves some out. The data contain 120,000 to 150,000 clones, about 92% of them seen just once; the ten biggest clones take up less than 2%. Overall study results and limits: Donors in the cohort were predominantly white British and more often female, and clonal diversity was possibly underestimated. Of spike-specific TCRs, nearly half reportedly target regions left unmutated in variants. Repertoire sampling was restricted to post-peak T cell response timepoints. Baseline testing showed seropositivity in only 5 or 6 AZD1222 recipients.

The CDR3 is made up of 15 amino acids. The germline V gene encodes CDR1 PRHDT and CDR2 FYEKMQ (reference sequence). Trimming left V 5 bases short and J 8 bases short, with 19 bases between. J is TRBJ2-1 and V is TRBV13; D ambiguous. The TCR was taken from an adult in good health. The material was peripheral blood, obtained on day 0 of AZD1222 vaccination. CDR3: CASSTTRTSWDEQFF. CDR3 bases: TGTGCCAGCAGCACTACCAGGACCTCCTGGGATGAGCAGTTCTTC.